This entry describes one TCR beta chain. The data originate from a study of T cell repertoires in cytomegalovirus infection. A single record per CDR3 protein comes from TCRdb applying MiXCR to the reads. The sample consists of 200,000 to 300,000 distinct CDR3 sequences, roughly 9.1% of them appearing once. The sample consisted of PBMCs. The clonotype originates from a human donor in good health (CMV status not recorded). Some clones in this sample may be carry-over from other donors' samples.

This chain's CDR3 is CASSFGEKSTEAFF. CDR3 nucleotide sequence: TGCGCCAGCAGCTTTGGGGAGAAGAGCACTGAAGCTTTCTTT. The V gene is TRBV5-1, the J gene TRBJ1-1; D ambiguous. V dropped 2 bases and J dropped 4 bases, with 12 bases sitting between them. Germline V CDR1 and CDR2: SGHRS, YFSETQ. The length of the CDR3 is 14 residues.